The rows below give T cell receptor beta chains drawn from one sample of a study of cytomegalovirus exposure and HLA in healthy donors. Only in-frame clones appear in the TCRdb table, and some are missing; sequencing was by immunoSEQ multiplex PCR. The table shows more than 140,000 clones, with roughly 73% occurring only once. The specimen was PBMCs. These receptors were obtained from a female donor in good health and CMV-seronegative. CDR3s include the opening cysteine and the closing phenylalanine or tryptophan. The order of the fields is CDR3 length, J gene, V gene, D gene, clone size, CDR3 protein, CDR3 DNA. A D gene is named only where the DNA matches it firmly. Clone size is not always given. Where it is, it says once, few, many or a class for expanded clones.

12,TRBJ1-1,TRBV6-5,-,few,CASSNAVAEAFF,TGTGCCAGCAGTAATGCCGTAGCCGAAGCTTTCTTT
13,TRBJ1-2,TRBV27,TRBD1,few,CASSLGTGGGYTF,TGTGCCAGCAGTCTGGGGACAGGGGGCGGCTACACCTTC
17,TRBJ2-1,TRBV4-2,TRBD2,-,CASSQDLRTSLYNEQFF,TGTGCCAGCAGCCAAGATCTCAGGACTAGCCTATACAATGAGCAGTTCTTC
15,TRBJ2-7,TRBV6-5,-,-,CASSYSRDITYEQYF,TGTGCCAGCAGTTACAGTCGGGACATCACCTACGAGCAGTACTTC
14,TRBJ1-1,TRBV6-6,-,-,CASTPPGQSSEAFF,TGTGCCAGCACCCCCCCGGGTCAATCATCCGAAGCTTTCTTT
15,TRBJ2-3,TRBV29-1,-,many,CSVEVGHRDPDTQYF,TGCAGCGTTGAGGTGGGGCACAGGGACCCAGATACGCAGTATTTT
14,TRBJ2-7,TRBV9,-,-,CASSVGVAIYEQYF,TGTGCCAGCAGCGTAGGTGTAGCTATCTACGAGCAGTACTTC
14,TRBJ2-2,TRBV5-1,-,few,CASRTQGNTGELFF,TGCGCCAGCAGAACACAGGGGAACACCGGGGAGCTGTTTTTT
15,TRBJ2-5,TRBV10-2,-,-,CASRPRGGLAETQYF,TGCGCCAGCAGACCAAGGGGGGGCCTAGCAGAGACCCAGTACTTC
15,TRBJ1-2,TRBV18,TRBD1,-,CASSPPGTVSSGYTF,TGTGCCAGCTCACCACCTGGGACAGTTTCGTCTGGCTACACCTTC
15,TRBJ2-2,TRBV5-1,-,-,CASSRVEGDTGELFF,TGCGCCAGCAGCCGCGTTGAGGGGGACACCGGGGAGCTGTTTTTT
18,TRBJ1-5,TRBV9,TRBD1,-,CASSVGGDRAISNQPQHF,TGTGCCAGCAGCGTAGGGGGGGACAGGGCTATCAGCAATCAGCCCCAGCATTTT
14,TRBJ1-1,TRBV19,-,-,CASRHRGGNTEAFF,TGTGCCAGTAGACATCGGGGGGGGAACACTGAAGCTTTCTTT
16,TRBJ1-4,TRBV5-1,TRBD1,once,CASSLGQGLSEEKLFF,TGCGCCAGCAGCTTAGGACAGGGACTATCAGAGGAAAAACTGTTTTTT
13,TRBJ1-1,TRBV28,-,few,CASRFQEYSTFFF,TGTGCCAGTCGGTTCCAAGAGTATAGTACCTTTTTCTTT
18,TRBJ2-3,TRBV7-2,-,-,CASSLGPRASWSTDTQYF,TGTGCCAGCAGCTTGGGTCCAAGGGCTAGCTGGAGCACAGATACGCAGTATTTT
18,TRBJ1-3,TRBV18,TRBD1,-,CASSPLFPGQGTGNTIYF,TGTGCCAGCTCACCACTATTCCCGGGACAGGGAACTGGAAACACCATATATTTT
13,TRBJ1-1,TRBV29-1,-,-,CSVRLRLFAEAFF,TGCAGCGTCCGACTCCGTCTTTTCGCTGAAGCTTTCTTT
13,TRBJ2-5,TRBV6-1,-,-,CASEEGSVETQYF,TGTGCCAGCGAAGAGGGCTCGGTGGAGACCCAGTACTTC
17,TRBJ2-1,TRBV12-5,TRBD2,-,CASGFGLAGVSANEQFF,TGTGCTAGTGGTTTCGGACTAGCGGGAGTTTCAGCCAATGAGCAGTTCTTC
14,TRBJ2-5,TRBV28,-,-,CASGNPGGGETQYF,TGTGCCAGCGGAAACCCAGGGGGAGGAGAGACCCAGTACTTC
15,TRBJ1-6,TRBV27,-,-,CASSPREGYNSPLHF,TGTGCCAGCAGTCCTCGGGAAGGCTATAATTCACCCCTCCACTTT
15,TRBJ1-1,TRBV27,TRBD1,-,CASSLGTGANTEAFF,TGTGCCAGCAGTTTAGGGACAGGGGCGAACACTGAAGCTTTCTTT
15,TRBJ1-2,TRBV14,TRBD1,-,CASSQVEGGGYGYTF,TGTGCCAGCAGCCAAGTAGAAGGGGGCGGATATGGCTACACCTTC
15,TRBJ1-1,TRBV6-5,-,-,CASSYSLLQNTEAFF,TGTGCCAGCAGTTACTCGTTACTCCAGAACACTGAAGCTTTCTTT
14,TRBJ1-2,TRBV13,TRBD1,few,CASSPQGGLGGYTF,TGTGCCAGCAGCCCCCAGGGGGGCTTAGGTGGCTACACCTTC
12,TRBJ1-1,TRBV4-1,-,-,CASSLGGGEAFF,TGCGCCAGCAGCCTAGGGGGGGGTGAAGCTTTCTTT
14,TRBJ2-3,TRBV10-3,-,-,CAISGPRGTDTQYF,TGTGCCATCAGCGGTCCCCGGGGCACAGATACGCAGTATTTT
16,TRBJ2-7,TRBV27,TRBD2,once,CASSLTTSGGSYEQYF,TGTGCCAGCAGTTTGACTACTAGCGGGGGCTCCTACGAGCAGTACTTC
14,TRBJ1-2,TRBV6-1,TRBD1,-,CASSEPATGDGYTF,TGTGCCAGCAGTGAACCAGCGACAGGGGACGGCTACACCTTC
13,TRBJ1-2,TRBV11-2,-,-,CASSLTETYGYTF,TGTGCCAGCAGCCTAACAGAAACCTATGGCTACACCTTC
15,TRBJ2-1,TRBV5-4,TRBD1,few,CASSLVKAGGREQFF,TGTGCCAGCAGCCTTGTGAAGGCAGGGGGTCGTGAGCAGTTCTTC
15,TRBJ1-2,TRBV7-9,TRBD1,-,CASSFSDRGMGGYTF,TGTGCCAGCAGCTTCTCGGACAGGGGTATGGGAGGCTACACCTTC
14,TRBJ1-4,TRBV27,-,-,CASRRAGANEKLFF,TGTGCCAGCAGACGAGCGGGGGCTAATGAAAAACTGTTTTTT
15,TRBJ1-1,TRBV28,TRBD1,-,CASSPTGAPGAEAFF,TGTGCCAGCAGTCCGACAGGGGCCCCCGGGGCTGAAGCTTTCTTT
16,TRBJ2-3,TRBV7-2,TRBD2,-,CASSPLAGGLTDTQYF,TGTGCCAGCAGCCCACTAGCGGGGGGCCTGACAGATACGCAGTATTTT
15,TRBJ1-6,TRBV6-5,-,-,CASKTAGALQSPLHF,TGTGCGAGCAAAACGGCGGGGGCTCTGCAGTCACCCCTCCACTTT
18,TRBJ2-3,TRBV7-6,TRBD2,-,CASSLGTSGSISTDTQYF,TGTGCCAGCAGCTTAGGGACTAGCGGGAGCATAAGCACAGATACGCAGTATTTT
11,TRBJ2-5,TRBV7-9,-,-,CASSSQETQYF,TGTGCCAGCAGCTCACAAGAGACCCAGTACTTC
14,TRBJ1-6,TRBV27,-,-,CASSPRGNNSPLHF,TGTGCCAGCAGCCCCAGAGGGAACAATTCACCCCTCCACTTT
16,TRBJ1-3,TRBV6-1,TRBD1,-,CASSDPRGKTGNTIYF,TGTGCCAGCAGTGACCCCAGGGGGAAGACTGGAAACACCATATATTTT
16,TRBJ2-1,TRBV15,-,once,CATSRDISSPYNEQFF,TGTGCCACCAGCAGGGACATATCATCCCCCTACAATGAGCAGTTCTTC
16,TRBJ2-1,TRBV11-3,-,-,CASSSGQFGYYNEQFF,TGTGCCAGCAGCTCAGGACAGTTCGGATACTACAATGAGCAGTTCTTC
16,TRBJ2-3,TRBV11-2,-,-,CASSLGYRARTDTQYF,TGTGCCAGCAGCTTAGGATACAGGGCACGCACAGATACGCAGTATTTT
15,TRBJ1-2,TRBV10-1,-,-,CASSEPRVIYYGYTF,TGCGCCAGCAGTGAGCCCAGGGTGATATACTATGGCTACACCTTC
15,TRBJ1-1,TRBV11-3,-,-,CASRFGGAMNTEAFF,TGTGCCAGCAGGTTTGGTGGGGCTATGAACACTGAAGCTTTCTTT
12,TRBJ2-3,TRBV5-1,TRBD1,-,CASSFGTDAQYF,TGCGCCAGCAGCTTCGGGACAGATGCGCAGTATTTT
15,TRBJ1-6,TRBV6-5,-,-,CASNSDSHLNSPLHF,TGTGCCAGCAACTCGGACAGTCACCTTAATTCACCCCTCCACTTT
13,TRBJ1-3,TRBV2,-,-,CASLRDEGNTIYF,TGTGCCAGCTTGCGGGACGAAGGAAACACCATATATTTT
15,TRBJ1-1,TRBV19,TRBD1,-,CASSFGQAVATEAFF,TGTGCCAGTAGCTTCGGACAGGCCGTGGCCACTGAAGCTTTCTTT
17,TRBJ2-3,TRBV7-9,TRBD2,few,CASSLDGTSGSADTQYF,TGTGCCAGCAGCTTAGATGGGACTAGCGGGAGCGCAGATACGCAGTATTTT
12,TRBJ2-7,TRBV5-1,-,-,CASSEEDYEQYF,TGCGCCAGCAGCGAGGAGGATTACGAGCAGTACTTC
14,TRBJ1-5,TRBV9,-,-,CASSVQGGNQPQHF,TGTGCCAGCAGCGTACAGGGTGGCAATCAGCCCCAGCATTTT
13,TRBJ1-2,TRBV11-1,-,-,CASSTGTSTPPNF,TGTGCCAGCAGCACGGGGACATCTACGCCCCCAAACTTC
17,TRBJ2-2,TRBV5-6,TRBD1,-,CASSLASTGGVTGELFF,TGTGCCAGCAGCTTGGCCTCAACAGGGGGCGTCACCGGGGAGCTGTTTTTT
12,TRBJ2-1,TRBV7-2,-,-,CASSSFGGEQFF,TGTGCCAGCAGCTCCTTCGGGGGTGAGCAGTTCTTC
18,TRBJ2-3,TRBV2,TRBD2,once,CASSARVSSGASTDTQYF,TGTGCCAGCAGCGCAAGGGTCTCTAGCGGAGCGAGCACAGATACGCAGTATTTT
16,TRBJ2-6,TRBV28,-,-,CASSRIQESGADVLTF,TGTGCCAGCAGCAGAATACAGGAATCTGGGGCCGACGTCCTGACTTTC
12,TRBJ2-2,TRBV7-7,-,-,CASSRDTGELFF,TGTGCCAGCAGCCGGGACACCGGGGAGCTGTTTTTT
16,TRBJ1-5,TRBV4-1,-,-,CASSQEFGAVNQPQHF,TGCGCCAGCAGCCAAGAGTTTGGGGCCGTTAATCAGCCCCAGCATTTT